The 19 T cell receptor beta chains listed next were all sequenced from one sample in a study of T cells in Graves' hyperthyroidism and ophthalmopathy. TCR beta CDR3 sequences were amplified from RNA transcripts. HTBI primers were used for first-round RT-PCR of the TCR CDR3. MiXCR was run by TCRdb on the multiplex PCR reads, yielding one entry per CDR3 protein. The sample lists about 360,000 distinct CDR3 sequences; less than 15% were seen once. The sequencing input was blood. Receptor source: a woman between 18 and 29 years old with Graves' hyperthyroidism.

This chain's CDR3 is CASSRQTLGGEKLFF. Written as DNA, the CDR3 is TGCGCCAGCAGCCGGCAGACCCTCGGTGGGGAAAAACTGTTTTTT. The rearrangement joins TRBV4-1 to TRBJ1-4; D gene unclear. CDR3 length: 15 residues. Germline loops: CDR1 MGHRA, CDR2 YSYEKL. Trimming left V 4 bases short and J 8 bases short, with 17 bases between.

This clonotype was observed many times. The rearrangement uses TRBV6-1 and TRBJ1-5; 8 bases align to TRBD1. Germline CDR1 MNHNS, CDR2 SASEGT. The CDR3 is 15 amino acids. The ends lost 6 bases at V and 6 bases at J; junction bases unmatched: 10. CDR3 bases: TGTGCCAGCAGAACCGGGACAGGCGAAAGTCAGCCCCAGCATTTT. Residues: CASRTGTGESQPQHF.

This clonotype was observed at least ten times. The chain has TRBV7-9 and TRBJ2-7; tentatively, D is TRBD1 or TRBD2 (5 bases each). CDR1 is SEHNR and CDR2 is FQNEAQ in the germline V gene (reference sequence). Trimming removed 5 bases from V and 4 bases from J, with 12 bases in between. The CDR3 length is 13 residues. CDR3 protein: CASSPKGPYEQYF. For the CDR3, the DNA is TGTGCCAGCAGCCCCAAGGGACCGTACGAGCAGTACTTC.

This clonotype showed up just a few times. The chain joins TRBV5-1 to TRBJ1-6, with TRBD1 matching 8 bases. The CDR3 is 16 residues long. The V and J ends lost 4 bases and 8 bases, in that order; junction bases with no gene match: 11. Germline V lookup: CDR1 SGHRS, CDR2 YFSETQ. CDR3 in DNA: TGCGCCAGCAGCCCCGGACAGGGCTCAACTGATTCACCCCTCCACTTT. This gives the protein CASSPGQGSTDSPLHF.

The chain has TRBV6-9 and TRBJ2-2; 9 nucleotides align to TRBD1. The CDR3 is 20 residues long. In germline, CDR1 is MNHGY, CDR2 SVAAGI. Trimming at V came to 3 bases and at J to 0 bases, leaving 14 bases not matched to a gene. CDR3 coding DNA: TGTGCCAGCAGTTACAGCTGGTTCGACAGGGGGATTCCGAACACCGGGGAGCTGTTTTTT. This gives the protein CASSYSWFDRGIPNTGELFF.

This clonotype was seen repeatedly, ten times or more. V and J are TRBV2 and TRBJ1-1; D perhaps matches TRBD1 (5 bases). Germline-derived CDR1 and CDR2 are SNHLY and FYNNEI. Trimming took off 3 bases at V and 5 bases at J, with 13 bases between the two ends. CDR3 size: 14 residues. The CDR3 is CASSDGGSGTEAFF. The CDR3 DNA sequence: TGTGCCAGCAGTGATGGGGGATCGGGTACTGAAGCTTTCTTT.

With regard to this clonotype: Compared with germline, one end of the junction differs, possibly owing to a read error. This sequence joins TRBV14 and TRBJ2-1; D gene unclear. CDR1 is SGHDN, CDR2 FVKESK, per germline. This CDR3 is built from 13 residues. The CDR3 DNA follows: TGTACCAGCAGCCAACTTACCTACAATGAGCAGTTCTTC. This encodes CTSSQLTYNEQFF.

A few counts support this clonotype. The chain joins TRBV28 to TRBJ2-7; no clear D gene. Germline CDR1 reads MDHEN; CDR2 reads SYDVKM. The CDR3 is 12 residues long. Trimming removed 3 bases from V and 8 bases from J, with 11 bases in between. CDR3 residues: CASSFRLSQQYF. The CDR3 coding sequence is TGTGCCAGCAGTTTTCGTCTTAGCCAGCAGTACTTC.

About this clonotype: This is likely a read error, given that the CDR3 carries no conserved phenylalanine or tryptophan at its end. Here the CDR3 reads CASRHGQGKISYNEQFS. The CDR3 DNA sequence: TGTGCCAGCAGACACGGACAGGGTAAAATCTCCTACAATGAGCAGTTCTCC. V usage is TRBV2 and J usage is TRBJ2-1; TRBD1 aligns across 8 bases. Unmatched junction bases numbered 10, after V lost 6 bases and J lost 0 bases. There are 17 residues in the CDR3. CDR1 and CDR2 from the germline V gene are SNHLY and FYNNEI.

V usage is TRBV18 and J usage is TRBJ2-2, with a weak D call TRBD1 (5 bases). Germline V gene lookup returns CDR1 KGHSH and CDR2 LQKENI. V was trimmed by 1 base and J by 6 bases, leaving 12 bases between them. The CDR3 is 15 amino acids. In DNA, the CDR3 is TGTGCCAGCTCACCACGTAAGGGGTCTGCCGGGGAGCTGTTTTTT. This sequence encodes CASSPRKGSAGELFF.

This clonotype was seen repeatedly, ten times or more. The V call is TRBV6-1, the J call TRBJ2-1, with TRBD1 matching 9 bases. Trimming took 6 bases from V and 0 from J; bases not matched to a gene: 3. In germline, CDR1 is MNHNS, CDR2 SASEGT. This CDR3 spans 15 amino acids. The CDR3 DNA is TGTGCCAGCAGGCGACAGGGGGACTCCTACAATGAGCAGTTCTTC. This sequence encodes CASRRQGDSYNEQFF.

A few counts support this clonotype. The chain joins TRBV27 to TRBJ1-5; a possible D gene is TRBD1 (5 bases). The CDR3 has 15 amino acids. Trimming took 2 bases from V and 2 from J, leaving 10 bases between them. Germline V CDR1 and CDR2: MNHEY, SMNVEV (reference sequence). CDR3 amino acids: CASSLEGFGNQPQHF. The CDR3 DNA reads TGTGCCAGCAGTTTAGAGGGGTTTGGCAATCAGCCCCAGCATTTT.

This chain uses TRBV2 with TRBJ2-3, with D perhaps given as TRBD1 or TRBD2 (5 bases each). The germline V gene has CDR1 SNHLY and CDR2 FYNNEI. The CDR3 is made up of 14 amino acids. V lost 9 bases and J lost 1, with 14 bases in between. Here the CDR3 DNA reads TGTGCCAGAGGGGAACTAGACGGCACAGATACGCAGTATTTT. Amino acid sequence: CARGELDGTDTQYF.

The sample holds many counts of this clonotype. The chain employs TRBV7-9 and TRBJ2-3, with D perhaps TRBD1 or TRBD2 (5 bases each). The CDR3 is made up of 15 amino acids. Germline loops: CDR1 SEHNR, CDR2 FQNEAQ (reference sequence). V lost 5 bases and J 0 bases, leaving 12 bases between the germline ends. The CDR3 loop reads CASSTRGDSTDTQYF. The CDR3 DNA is TGTGCCAGCAGCACTAGAGGGGATAGCACAGATACGCAGTATTTT.

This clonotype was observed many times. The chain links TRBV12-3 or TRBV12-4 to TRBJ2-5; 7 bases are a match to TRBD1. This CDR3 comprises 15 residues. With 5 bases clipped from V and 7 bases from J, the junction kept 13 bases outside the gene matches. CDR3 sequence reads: CASSEQGRNGATQYF. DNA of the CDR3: TGTGCCAGCAGTGAACAGGGGAGAAATGGGGCGACCCAGTACTTC.

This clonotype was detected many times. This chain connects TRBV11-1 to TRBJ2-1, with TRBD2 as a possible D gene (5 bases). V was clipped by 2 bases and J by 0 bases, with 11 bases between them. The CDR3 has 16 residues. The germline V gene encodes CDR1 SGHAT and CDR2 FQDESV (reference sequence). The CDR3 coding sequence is TGTGCCAGCAGCTTATTTGAGGGAAGCTCCTACAATGAGCAGTTCTTC. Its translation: CASSLFEGSSYNEQFF. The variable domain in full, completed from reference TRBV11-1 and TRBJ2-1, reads EAEVAQSPRYKITEKSQAVAFWCDPISGHATLYWYRQILGQGPELLVQFQDESVVDDSQLPKDRFSAERLKGVDSTLKIQPAELGDSAMYLCASSLFEGSSYNEQFFGPGTRLTVL.

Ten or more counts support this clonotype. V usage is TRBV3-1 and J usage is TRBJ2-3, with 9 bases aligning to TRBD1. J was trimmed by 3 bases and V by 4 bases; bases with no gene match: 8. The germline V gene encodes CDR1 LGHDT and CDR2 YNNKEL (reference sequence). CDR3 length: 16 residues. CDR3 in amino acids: CASSPIWGQGTDTQYF. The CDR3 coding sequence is TGTGCCAGCAGCCCAATATGGGGACAGGGTACAGATACGCAGTATTTT.

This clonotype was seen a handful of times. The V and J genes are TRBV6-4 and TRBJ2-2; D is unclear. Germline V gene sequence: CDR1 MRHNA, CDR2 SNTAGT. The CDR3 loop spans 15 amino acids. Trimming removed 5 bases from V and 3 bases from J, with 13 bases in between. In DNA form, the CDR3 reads TGTGCCAGCAGTCCTCGACCTGACCACACCGGGGAGCTGTTTTTT. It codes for CASSPRPDHTGELFF.

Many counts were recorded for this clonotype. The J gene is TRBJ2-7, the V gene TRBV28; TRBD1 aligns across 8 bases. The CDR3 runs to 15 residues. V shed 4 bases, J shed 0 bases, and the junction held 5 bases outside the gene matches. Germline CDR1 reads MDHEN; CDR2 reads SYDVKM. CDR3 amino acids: CASSSVTGASYEQYF. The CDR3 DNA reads TGTGCCAGCAGTTCCGTGACAGGGGCCTCCTACGAGCAGTACTTC.